The present entry profiles one TCR beta chain with its context. The data stem from a study of blood T cell repertoires in COVID-19. Study in general: From T cells, B-cell-depleted T cells, or PBMCs came the material, which was cDNA or gDNA.

Original processing methods: Researchers report that nucleated cell counts were estimated from reference gene primer amplification. Repertoires were generated with immunoSEQ multiplex PCR, while TCRdb's copy carries only in-frame clones and drops some. V, J and clone size are taken as reported in that table, and D and trimming were inferred from the DNA itself. Of about 140,000 clones listed, approximately 78% were seen once; the top ten hold less than 5%. The CDR3 extends over 18 amino acids. CDR1 is MGHRA, CDR2 YSYEKL, per germline. The junction had 7 bases not matched to a gene; V was cut back by 0 bases and J by 5 bases.

The clonotype originates from a woman older than 75 with acute or convalescent COVID-19. The chain has TRBV4-1 and TRBJ2-2; 12 bases align to TRBD2. Sequencing used peripheral blood. CDR3 sequence (DNA): TGCGCCAGCAGCCAAGACGCTAGCGGGAGGGCCGAGACCGGGGAGCTGTTTTTT. Protein sequence: CASSQDASGRAETGELFF.